The present TCR beta chain was sequenced within a study of Ad26.COV2.S vaccination and SARS-CoV-2 variants. Treatment of the sample: roughly 20 received Ad26.COV2.S at low or high dose, single or two shots; 5 received placebo; per-sample allocation not given. Specimen acquisition occurred on day 63 following the initial vaccine or placebo injection. What was given as vaccine was an Ad26 vector encoding Wuhan-strain SARS-CoV-2 spike. General study findings and limits: Vaccinated individuals (as opposed to placebo recipients) had higher spike-specific TCR breadth.

As concerns this clone: What it binds is not known.

CDR1 SNHLY and CDR2 FYNNEI come from the germline V gene. The V segment lost 6 bases and the J segment 4 bases; nucleotides outside the gene matches: 5. This CDR3 comprises 14 residues. Data came from immunoSEQ multiplex PCR; TCRdb stores just in-frame clones and leaves some out. Of around 300,000 clones in the sample, approximately 86% were seen once. The input for sequencing was peripheral blood, taken in a trial of Ad26.COV2.S vaccine versus placebo. The clonotype comes from a person aged 18 to 59 who received the Ad26.COV2.S COVID-19 vaccine or a placebo. The chain employs TRBV2 and TRBJ1-4; 7 positions agree with TRBD1. CDR3: CASSTGAGNEKLFF. The DNA of the CDR3 is TGTGCCAGCAGCACAGGGGCTGGTAATGAAAAACTGTTTTTT.